This TCR beta chain was obtained from a study of shared clonotypes between healthy human individuals. CD45RO-negative cells were positively selected for CCR7, leaving out terminally differentiated effector memory CD45RA+ cells. Study-level findings and limits: Sampling covered nothing but blood. Tissue TCR repertoires likely differ from those found in blood.

In the case of this clone: Its cognate antigen is unknown.

The test was conducted at deep level. Each PCR replicate from the sorted subsets contained about 210 ng DNA, which is tens of thousands of T cell genomes. This table comes from immunoSEQ multiplex PCR, and its TCRdb copy is limited to in-frame clones, with some not included. Here the sample spans about 2 million clones, about 95% being singletons. The sequenced sample consisted of naive CD8+ T cells sorted from blood. The sequence was collected from a man younger than 35 in good health.

Here the CDR3 reads CASSPEGGESGANVLTF. The CDR3 bases are TGTGCCAGCAGCCCCGAGGGAGGAGAATCTGGGGCCAACGTCCTGACTTTC. The V call is TRBV13, the J call TRBJ2-6, with D tentatively TRBD2 (6 bases). This CDR3 is built from 17 residues. V lost 5 bases, J lost 1 base, and 15 bases lay in between. Per the germline V gene, CDR1 is PRHDT and CDR2 is FYEKMQ (reference sequence).